The sequence of this T cell receptor beta chain was determined in a study of regulatory T cells in long-lasting Graves disease. Losses at the gene ends were 3 bases for V and 6 bases for J; bases not matched to a gene: 7. CDR3 length: 14 amino acids. CDR1 and CDR2 from the germline V gene are SGHTA and FQGNSA. The time point here: newly diagnosed GD, antithyroid drugs for less than 3 months. Making the TCR library involved RNA that had been extracted from PBMCs. This clonotype was counted ten times or more. Antigen: not known. Arm-PCR with iRepertoire HTBI primers amplified the CDR3 regions for these TCR beta libraries. TCRdb redid the calling of the multiplex PCR reads with MiXCR, one entry per CDR3 protein. Seen here are under 800,000 distinct CDR3 sequences, around 15% observed once, and the top ten hold roughly 18%. Study-wide findings and caveats: Clonotypes that were public and shared totalled 2,500 to 3,500 in persistent patients versus 900 to 1,000 in new patients. Sample size was small, which may have lowered accuracy.

The sample was also reused in another study, on T cells in Graves' hyperthyroidism and ophthalmopathy. As that report states: In the blood, most expanded thyroid clonotypes above 0.001 appeared as well.

The clonotype comes from a woman in her 30s with Graves disease. This sample comprised peripheral blood mononuclear cells (PBMCs), obtained at new diagnosis, from a patient treated with antithyroid drugs. The chain employs TRBV7-2 and TRBJ2-7; 8 nucleotides align to TRBD2. The CDR3 protein is CASSLQREMGEQYF. CDR3 nucleotide sequence: TGTGCCAGCAGCTTGCAGCGGGAGATGGGCGAGCAGTACTTC.